This TCR beta chain was observed in a study of cytomegalovirus exposure and HLA in healthy donors. Turning to the study itself: Among the 370 or so donors who were genotyped, about 84% fell in the genetic ancestry cluster that is associated with self-reported Caucasian donors.

Germline CDR1 SGHRS, CDR2 YFSETQ. CDR3 length equals 14 residues. Deletions cut 4 bases from V and 0 bases from J, with 10 bases between. Study-wide results and limits: TCR beta chains numbering 150 to 200 were designated cytomegalovirus-associated. There were a few CMV-associated chains whose specificity for CMV antigens was confirmed in vitro.

This PCR relied on a set of 60 Vbeta primers and 13 Jbeta primers. Libraries were prepared by immunoSEQ multiplex PCR; TCRdb keeps only in-frame clonotypes and omits some of them. The data contain about 120,000 clones, 77% of them seen just once; the ten biggest clones take up roughly 6%. This clone was found a few times. The antigen remains undetermined. Other DNA variants within this sample encode the same CDR3. The source is a man aged 18 to 29 in good health and CMV-seropositive. The chain uses TRBV5-1 and TRBJ1-1, with D maybe TRBD1 (5 bases). Sequenced sample: PBMCs. The CDR3 nucleotides are TGCGCCAGCAGCCTGGGACTTATGAACACTGAAGCTTTCTTT. It codes for CASSLGLMNTEAFF.